The 8 T cell receptor beta chains below all came from one sample that was sequenced in a study of T-cell reconstitution after alpha-beta-depleted transplantation in children (dated by TCRdb to between 2015 and 2016). Libraries were made using PCR. The run used an Illumina HiSeq 2500. TCR library preparation used molecular barcoding, with unique molecular identifiers applied to normalize quantification of the TCRbeta repertoire. TCRdb redid the processing of the public reads, applying fastp at Q25 and MiXCR, and retained in-frame beta chains. Rows matching on CDR3 protein sequence are summarized as one entry with the most common DNA and genes. Here the sample has almost 250,000 distinct CDR3 sequences; roughly a quarter occur a single time. The ten largest clones capture about 2.6% of the sample. The label giving this sample's treatment or condition can be read as: allogeneic hematopoietic cell transplantation with graft depleted of TCRalphabeta T cells and CD19 B cells.

Sequenced here: PBMCs, sampled before TCRalphabeta/CD19-depleted stem cell transplant. The source is a girl aged 2-15 years with Fanconi anemia, due to receive a stem cell transplant.

This clonotype was seen repeatedly, ten times or more. The chain uses TRBV7-2 and TRBJ2-5, with no clear D. Germline V gene lookup returns CDR1 SGHTA and CDR2 FQGNSA. The CDR3 contains 13 residues. Trimming left V 5 bases short and J 4 bases short, with 11 bases between. Written as DNA, the CDR3 is TGTGCCAGCAGCGTGCGGTTCGGAGAGACCCAGTACTTC. Its protein is CASSVRFGETQYF.

This clonotype showed up just a few times. This chain uses TRBV29-1 with TRBJ2-7, with TRBD1 matching over 9 bases. This CDR3 has 13 amino acids. Per the germline V gene, CDR1 is SQVTM and CDR2 is ANQGSEA. V gave up 6 bases and J gave up 2 bases; unmatched junction bases: 5. CDR3 nucleotide sequence: TGCAGCGTAGCCGGGACAGGGCCCTACGAGCAGTACTTC. As protein: CSVAGTGPYEQYF.

This clonotype was found many times. J is TRBJ2-2 and V is TRBV5-1; D gene ambiguous. The CDR3 is made up of 15 amino acids. Germline CDR1 reads SGHRS; CDR2 reads YFSETQ. The V end was cut by 4 bases, the J end by 5 bases, with 15 bases between. CDR3 region: CASSQNQGWTGELFF. The CDR3 DNA reads TGCGCCAGCAGCCAGAATCAAGGGTGGACCGGGGAGCTGTTTTTT.

The J gene is TRBJ2-1, the V gene TRBV6-2 or TRBV6-3; TRBD1 might be the D (6 bases). The length of the CDR3 is 16 residues. CDR1 and CDR2 (germline): MNHEY, SVGEGT. Trimming removed 5 bases at V and 4 bases at J, with 18 bases between. The CDR3 sequence is CASSRHTGLDYNEQFF. CDR3 DNA sequence: TGTGCCAGCAGTCGACATACAGGGTTGGATTACAATGAGCAGTTCTTC.

This clonotype appeared many times. The chain combines TRBV20-1 with TRBJ2-3, with D possibly TRBD1 on 6 matching bases. Germline loops: CDR1 DFQATT, CDR2 SNEGSKA (reference sequence). CDR3 length equals 14 residues. The ends were cut back, 1 base at V and 4 bases at J, with 12 bases in the middle. The CDR3 loop is CSARAGVFADTQYF. The CDR3 bases are TGCAGTGCTAGAGCAGGGGTATTTGCAGATACGCAGTATTTT.

The sample holds a few counts of this clonotype. V is TRBV29-1 and J is TRBJ2-7, with TRBD1 as a possible D gene (5 bases). Germline V gives CDR1 SQVTM, CDR2 ANQGSEA. The germline V and J ends were trimmed by 4 bases and 3 bases, with 13 bases remaining between them. This CDR3 has 13 residues. CDR3: CSVGQGALYEQYF. In DNA form, the CDR3 reads TGCAGCGTTGGCCAAGGGGCCCTCTACGAGCAGTACTTC.

The sample holds many counts of this clonotype. The J gene is TRBJ1-1, the V gene TRBV7-8; 8 nucleotides line up with TRBD1. The germline V gene has CDR1 SGHVS and CDR2 FQNEAQ. The CDR3 contains 13 residues. Trimming at V came to 4 bases and at J to 7 bases, leaving 5 bases not matched to a gene. Here the CDR3 DNA reads TGTGCCAGCAGCTCCTCCGGGACAGGTGAAGCTTTCTTT. Translated: CASSSSGTGEAFF. Variable domain in full (rest from reference TRBV7-8 and TRBJ1-1): GAGVSQSPRYKVAKRGQDVALRCDPISGHVSLFWYQQALGQGPEFLTYFQNEAQLDKSGLPSDRFFAERPEGSVSTLKIQRTQQEDSAVYLCASSSSGTGEAFFGQGTRLTVV.

This clonotype was detected ten times or more. The rearrangement joins TRBV7-2 to TRBJ2-7, with 7 nucleotides matching TRBD2. Trimming at V came to 3 bases and at J to 6 bases, leaving 17 bases not matched to a gene. This CDR3 comprises 17 residues. Germline V CDR1 and CDR2: SGHTA, FQGNSA. The CDR3 nucleotides are TGTGCCAGCAGCTTGTTCGCACAGGTGGGAGGGTTTGTCGAGCAGTACTTC. Encoded protein: CASSLFAQVGGFVEQYF.